Below, 4 T cell receptor beta chains from the same sample are listed, as sequenced in a study of identical twins. One entry per CDR3 protein results from TCRdb running MiXCR on the 5' RACE reads. The profile shows under 900,000 distinct CDR3 sequences, about 18% of them singletons. These data also formed part of another study, on T cells expressing NK-cell markers.

Material: PBMCs. These receptors came from a young woman in good health.

The chain employs TRBV2 and TRBJ2-7, with D unresolved. CDR3 length: 14 amino acids. The germline V and J ends were trimmed by 3 bases and 3 bases, with 12 bases remaining between them. Germline V lookup: CDR1 SNHLY, CDR2 FYNNEI. The DNA for the CDR3 is TGTGCCAGCAGTGATTTTAAGGGAATCTACGAGCAGTACTTC. It yields the protein CASSDFKGIYEQYF.

The chain has TRBV27 and TRBJ2-6; D could derive from TRBD1 or TRBD2 (5 bases each). Germline loops: CDR1 MNHEY, CDR2 SMNVEV (reference sequence). The CDR3 runs to 16 residues. V gave up 7 bases and J gave up 0 bases, with 13 bases separating them. CDR3 amino acids: CASTSGPRSGANVLTF. CDR3 nucleotide sequence: TGTGCCAGCACCTCGGGGCCCCGCTCTGGGGCCAACGTCCTGACTTTC.

This clonotype occurred a few times. The chain carries TRBV2 and TRBJ2-3; TRBD2 matches at 9 bases. Trimming at V came to 6 bases and at J to 8 bases, leaving 3 bases not matched to a gene. Germline V CDR1 and CDR2: SNHLY, FYNNEI. The CDR3 spans 12 residues. CDR3 loop: CASRGLAATQYF. The CDR3 DNA is TGTGCCAGCAGGGGACTAGCAGCTACGCAGTATTTT.

This chain uses TRBV7-9 with TRBJ1-1, with unresolved D. This CDR3 spans 13 amino acids. V dropped 5 bases and J dropped 6 bases, with 13 bases sitting between them. CDR1 is SEHNR, CDR2 FQNEAQ, per germline (reference sequence). CDR3 loop: CASSDGLGSEAFF. CDR3 DNA sequence: TGTGCCAGCAGCGACGGGTTGGGGTCTGAAGCTTTCTTT.